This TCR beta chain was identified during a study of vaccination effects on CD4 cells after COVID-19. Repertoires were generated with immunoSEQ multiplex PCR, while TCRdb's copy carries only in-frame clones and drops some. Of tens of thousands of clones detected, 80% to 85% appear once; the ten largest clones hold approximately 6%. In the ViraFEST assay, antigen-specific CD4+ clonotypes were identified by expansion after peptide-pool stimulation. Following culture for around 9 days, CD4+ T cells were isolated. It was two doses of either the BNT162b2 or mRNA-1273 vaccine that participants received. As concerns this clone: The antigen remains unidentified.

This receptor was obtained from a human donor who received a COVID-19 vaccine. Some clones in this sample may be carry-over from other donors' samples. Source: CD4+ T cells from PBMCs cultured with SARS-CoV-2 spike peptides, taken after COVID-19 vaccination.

The CDR3 is CASSADANTGELFF. The CDR3 DNA reads as TGTGCCAGCAGTGCAGACGCGAACACCGGGGAGCTGTTTTTT. J is TRBJ2-2 and V is TRBV7-3; no firm D call. V was shortened by 6 bases and J by 0 bases, with 8 bases between the two germline ends. The V gene's germline CDR1 is SGHTA and CDR2 FQGTGA. The CDR3 spans 14 residues.